A selection of T cell receptor beta chains follows, all from one sample in a study of blood T cell repertoires in COVID-19. The data were produced by immunoSEQ multiplex PCR, yet TCRdb's version contains in-frame clones alone and is incomplete. The profile covers some 65,000 clones, with 85% appearing a single time and less than 3% taken by the ten largest. Sequencing used peripheral blood. These receptors originate from an elderly man with acute or convalescent COVID-19. Each CDR3 is given with its conserved first and last residue. The D gene is left open where the match is weak. Not all rows give a size; the values are once, few, many and, for expanded clones, a class.

j_call clone_size v_call d_call cdr3_nt cdr3_aa
TRBJ2-4 NA TRBV5-3 TRBD2 TGTGCCAGAAGCCAGGATCATAGCGGGGCAGCCAAAAACATTCAGTACTTC CARSQDHSGAAKNIQYF
TRBJ1-1 NA TRBV19 TRBD1 TGTGCCAGTAGTATGGGACAGGTGAACACTGAAGCTTTCTTT CASSMGQVNTEAFF
TRBJ2-6 few TRBV6-4 NA TGTGCCAGCAGTGACCTGTCAGGGGCGGGGGCCAACGTCCTGACTTTC CASSDLSGAGANVLTF
TRBJ1-2 NA TRBV7-9 NA TGTGCCAGCAGCCCTCAGGGCCCGAACTATGGCTACACCTTC CASSPQGPNYGYTF
TRBJ1-2 NA TRBV18 TRBD1 TGTGCCAGCTCACTTCGGACAGGCCAAGATGGCTACACCTTC CASSLRTGQDGYTF
TRBJ1-1 NA TRBV6-2/TRBV6-3 NA TGTGCCAGCAGTTACTCGAATTATAAGAACTTGAACACTGAAGCTTTCTTT CASSYSNYKNLNTEAFF
TRBJ2-1 NA TRBV12-5 TRBD2 TGTGCTAGTGGTTTTTACGGGAGGGTCGGTGAGCAGTTCTTC CASGFYGRVGEQFF
TRBJ1-1 NA TRBV7-8 NA TGTGCCAGCAGCTTAGCCATCAGGGGAGGGACTGAAGCTTTCTTT CASSLAIRGGTEAFF
TRBJ2-7 NA TRBV10-3 TRBD2 TGTGCCATCAGCGGGCTTGCAAGCGGGAGAGGGCAGTACTTC CAISGLASGRGQYF
TRBJ1-4 NA TRBV5-1 TRBD1 TGCGCCAGCAGCACCGGACAGGGTGGTGAAAAACTGTTTTTT CASSTGQGGEKLFF
TRBJ1-2 NA TRBV24-1 NA TGTGCCACCAGTGACCGAGTCCCACGGGGGAACTATGGCTACACCTTC CATSDRVPRGNYGYTF
TRBJ2-1 NA TRBV6-5 NA TGTGCCAGCAGACTCATGTCCTCCCTCAATGAGCAGTTCTTC CASRLMSSLNEQFF
TRBJ2-1 NA TRBV4-1 TRBD2 TGCGCCAGCAGCCAAGATACTAGCGGGAGGGGAAGCTCCTACAATGAGCAGTTCTTC CASSQDTSGRGSSYNEQFF
TRBJ2-3 NA TRBV10-2 TRBD2 TGCGCCAGCAGTGAGAACAGTGCTAGCGGAACTAGCACAGATACGCAGTATTTT CASSENSASGTSTDTQYF
TRBJ1-2 NA TRBV7-2 NA TGTGCCAGCAGCTTAGTTGGAGACTATGGCTACACCTTC CASSLVGDYGYTF
TRBJ1-6 NA TRBV24-1 NA TGTGCCACCAGTGAATCAGGGTCTTCACCCCTCCACTTT CATSESGSSPLHF
TRBJ2-2 NA TRBV19 TRBD2 TGTGCCAGTAAGGATAGCGGGAGGAACGGGGAGCTGTTTTTT CASKDSGRNGELFF
TRBJ2-6 NA TRBV11-2 NA TGTGCCGGCAGAGGCGGGGCGACCTCTGGGGCCAACGTCCTGACTTTC CAGRGGATSGANVLTF
TRBJ1-5 NA TRBV28 NA TGTGCCAGCCTTGAGGGCGGGAGCAATCAGCCCCAGCATTTT CASLEGGSNQPQHF
TRBJ1-1 once TRBV3-1/TRBV3-2 TRBD1 TGTGCCAGCAGGATTAGACAGGGAGGAACTGAAGCTTTCTTT CASRIRQGGTEAFF
TRBJ2-2 NA TRBV7-2 NA TGTGCCAGCAGCTTCCAGCCAGGGGTTACCGGGGAGCTGTTTTTT CASSFQPGVTGELFF
TRBJ2-1 NA TRBV20-1 NA TGCAGTGCTAGAGATCAGGTGGAGCAGTTCTTC CSARDQVEQFF
TRBJ2-7 NA TRBV20-1 TRBD2 TGCAGTGCTAGTTCTAGCGGGTATAGCTCCTACGAGCAGTACTTC CSASSSGYSSYEQYF
TRBJ2-1 NA TRBV20-1 TRBD2 TGCAGTGCTAGTGGAGCGGGGGGGTGGAATGAGCAGTTCTTC CSASGAGGWNEQFF
TRBJ2-3 NA TRBV9 TRBD1 TGTGCCAGCAGCGTAGGGGACAGGGGAGGTGGACACACAGATACGCAGTATTTT CASSVGDRGGGHTDTQYF
TRBJ1-2 NA TRBV11-2 NA TGTGCCAGCAGCTCCTACCAGGGGATCTATGGCTACACCTTC CASSSYQGIYGYTF
TRBJ2-5 NA TRBV3-1/TRBV3-2 TRBD2 TGTGCCAGCAGCCCTACTAGCGGGTTCGGACAAGAGACCCAGTACTTC CASSPTSGFGQETQYF
TRBJ1-2 NA TRBV30 NA TGTGCCTGGAGTGGCCCTTGGCATAACTATGGCTACACCTTC CAWSGPWHNYGYTF
TRBJ1-2 NA TRBV6-5 TRBD1 TGTGCCAGCAGCGGAGGGGGCGCAAGTGGCTACACCTTC CASSGGGASGYTF
TRBJ2-7 NA TRBV19 TRBD1 TGTGCCAGTAGTATAATGGACAGGACCTACGAGCAGTACTTC CASSIMDRTYEQYF
TRBJ2-1 NA TRBV7-8 NA TGTGCCATCCCAGGAAGGGGCAATGAGCAGTTCTTC CAIPGRGNEQFF
TRBJ1-4 NA TRBV4-2 TRBD1 TGTGCCAGCAGCCAAGAGGAGCTCGGCAGGGGGTTTGAAAAACTGTTTTTT CASSQEELGRGFEKLFF
TRBJ2-3 NA TRBV13 TRBD2 TGTGCCAGCAGCCTGGGACTAGCGGGAGGGCGGGATACGCAGTATTTT CASSLGLAGGRDTQYF
TRBJ2-5 NA TRBV5-1 NA TGCGCCAGCAGCTCGGGGGACAGACAAGAGACCCAGTACTTC CASSSGDRQETQYF
TRBJ2-5 NA TRBV9 NA TGTGCCAGCAGCTCGGCCGGGACTCCCCAAGAGACCCAGTACTTC CASSSAGTPQETQYF
TRBJ1-2 NA TRBV6-2/TRBV6-3 NA TGTGCCAGCAGCCACGGGGGGCTGAGTCGTGGCTACACCTTC CASSHGGLSRGYTF
TRBJ2-3 NA TRBV28 NA TGTGCCAGCACCCTGGGCAGGGGCAGGTACCAAGATACGCAGTATTTT CASTLGRGRYQDTQYF
TRBJ2-2 few TRBV4-3 NA TGCGCCAGCAGCCAAGGACTAAACACCGGGGAGCTGTTTTTT CASSQGLNTGELFF
TRBJ2-7 NA TRBV12-5 NA TGTGCTAGTGGTTTAAAACCCATCCCACTTTACTGGACTGGTTACGAGCAGTACTTC CASGLKPIPLYWTGYEQYF
TRBJ2-5 NA TRBV11-3 NA TGTGCCAGCAGCTCTCAGGCAGGGCAGGGTGGTGAGACCCAGTACTTC CASSSQAGQGGETQYF
TRBJ2-2 NA TRBV7-6 TRBD2 TGTGCCAGCAGCTTTGGACTAGCGGGAGGGGGACGGACCGGGGAGCTGTTTTTT CASSFGLAGGGRTGELFF
TRBJ2-7 once TRBV9 TRBD1 TGTGCCAGCAGCGAGCCCCGGCAGGGGGCCGAGCAGTACTTC CASSEPRQGAEQYF
TRBJ2-2 NA TRBV11-2 TRBD2 TGTGCCAGCGTTAGCGGGGATCGTACCGGGGAGCTGTTTTTT CASVSGDRTGELFF
TRBJ2-2 NA TRBV5-1 NA TGCGCCAGCGGCCCGGGTCTCGGCCTTAACACCGGGGAGCTGTTTTTT CASGPGLGLNTGELFF
TRBJ1-1 NA TRBV7-2 NA TGTGCCAGCAGCTTTTTCAATGAAGCTTTCTTT CASSFFNEAFF
TRBJ2-7 once TRBV24-1 TRBD1 TGTGCCACCAGTGATCCTAGACAGGGGTCGATCGAGCAGTACTTC CATSDPRQGSIEQYF
TRBJ2-1 once TRBV24-1 TRBD2 TGTGCCACCAGTGATCTGGGACTAGCGGGAGTAAGGGATGAGCAGTTCTTC CATSDLGLAGVRDEQFF
TRBJ1-2 NA TRBV19 TRBD1 TGTGCCAGTAGTATAACCCCGGACAGGGCGAATGGCTACACCTTC CASSITPDRANGYTF
TRBJ2-1 NA TRBV5-1 TRBD2 TGCGCCAGCAGCCCCGGGACTAGTTTCGAGCAGTTCTTC CASSPGTSFEQFF
TRBJ1-3 NA TRBV6-1 TRBD1 TGTGCCAGCAGTGAAATTACAGGGGGCCGAAACACCATATATTTT CASSEITGGRNTIYF
TRBJ1-2 NA TRBV30 NA TGTGCCTGGAGTGGCGGCAGTCTTAACTATGGCTACACCTTC CAWSGGSLNYGYTF
TRBJ1-1 NA TRBV30 TRBD1 TGTGCCTGGAGTAGGACAGGGCCCACTGAAGCTTTCTTT CAWSRTGPTEAFF
TRBJ2-1 NA TRBV4-1 NA TGCGCCAGCAGCCAAGAGGGTCCGCGGGGAGATGAGCAGTTCTTC CASSQEGPRGDEQFF
TRBJ2-5 NA TRBV9 TRBD2 TGTGCCAGCAGCGCCCCCCGGGGGGGGCGAGAGACCCAGTACTTC CASSAPRGGRETQYF
TRBJ1-3 NA TRBV10-2 NA TGCGCCAGCAGTACGACAGTGGACTCTGGAAACACCATATATTTT CASSTTVDSGNTIYF
TRBJ2-4 NA TRBV6-6 NA TGTGCCAGCAGTTACTCCGGGGAAGTCAAAAACATTCAGTACTTC CASSYSGEVKNIQYF
TRBJ2-1 NA TRBV11-3 TRBD1 TGTGCCAGCAGCTACGGACAGGACGTTTACTCCTACAATGAGCAGTTCTTC CASSYGQDVYSYNEQFF
TRBJ1-5 few TRBV2 NA TGTGCCACTAGACCTGAAGGAAATCAGCCCCAGCATTTT CATRPEGNQPQHF
TRBJ2-1 NA TRBV11-3 TRBD2 TGTGCCAGCAGCCCGACTAGCGGCTCCTACAATGAGCAGTTCTTC CASSPTSGSYNEQFF
TRBJ1-3 NA TRBV27 TRBD1 TGTGCCAGCAGTTGGGGACAGGGACTTCAAGAATATTTT CASSWGQGLQEYF